Detailed here is one T cell receptor (beta chain). The repertoire was sequenced with immunoSEQ multiplex PCR; TCRdb's copy has only in-frame clones and lacks some. The data hold fewer than 50,000 clones, with 85% to 90% observed a single time. This entry belongs to a study of T cell changes during pregnancy in multiple sclerosis. Germline CDR1 and CDR2: MNHNY and SVGAGI (reference sequence). This CDR3 region has 16 residues. V dropped 5 bases and J dropped 0 bases, with 16 bases sitting between them. This sequence was found in a female donor in good health, enrolled as a control in a pregnancy study. The chain uses TRBV6-6 and TRBJ1-1; D perhaps matches TRBD1 (5 bases). The sample here was peripheral blood, taken in the second trimester of pregnancy. The CDR3 region is CASSPRRGDMNTEAFF. CDR3 nucleotides: TGTGCCAGCAGTCCCCGTCGGGGGGATATGAACACTGAAGCTTTCTTT.